The following is a T cell receptor (beta chain) sequence with its context. CDR1 LGHNA and CDR2 YSLEER come from the germline V gene. The J segment lost 9 bases and the V segment lost 1 base, leaving 22 bases of the junction unmatched. The CDR3 spans 21 residues. The protocol was immunoSEQ multiplex PCR, while the TCRdb copy is restricted to in-frame clones and leaves out a portion. The table shows about 710,000 clones, with more than 70% occurring only once. This record belongs to a study of shared T cell receptors in the human thymus. These data are also associated with another study on human thymus T cells. That work contributes: The study used thymus tissue resected during corrective heart surgery.

This clonotype originated in a boy in the first two years of life with a congenital heart defect. What was sequenced was thymocytes. The rearrangement uses TRBV4-3 and TRBJ2-1; 12 nucleotides agree with TRBD2. The DNA of the CDR3 is TGCGCCAGCAGCCAAGCTCGAAGGAGACTAGCGGGGGCCACGGACTCGGGTGAGCAGTTCTTC. Its protein is CASSQARRRLAGATDSGEQFF.